Following are 23 T cell receptor beta chains from one sample sequenced in a study of blood T cell repertoires in COVID-19. Only in-frame clones appear in the TCRdb table, and some are missing; sequencing was by immunoSEQ multiplex PCR. This table has 350,000 or so clones, 65% to 90% appearing once. Input material: PBMCs or T cells enriched from blood (not recorded which). These receptors all stem from a woman in her 40s with acute COVID-19.

This chain connects TRBV7-8 to TRBJ1-1; D ambiguous. The CDR3 loop spans 13 amino acids. CDR1 is SGHVS and CDR2 is FQNEAQ in the germline V gene. Trimming cost V 5 bases and J 0 bases, with 7 bases left between them. CDR3 region: CASSRNMNTEAFF. CDR3 bases: TGTGCCAGCAGCCGAAACATGAACACTGAAGCTTTCTTT.

V is TRBV5-4 and J is TRBJ2-5; TRBD2 matches at 13 bases. Germline loops: CDR1 SGHNT, CDR2 YYREEE (reference sequence). The CDR3 totals 19 residues. V lost 2 bases and J lost 1; bases outside the gene matches: 11. CDR3 sequence reads: CASSFGGLAGTASQETQYF. Here the CDR3 DNA reads TGTGCCAGCAGCTTCGGGGGACTAGCGGGAACCGCCAGCCAAGAGACCCAGTACTTC.

J is TRBJ2-7 and V is TRBV27; 11 nucleotides align to TRBD2. The germline V gene has CDR1 MNHEY and CDR2 SMNVEV (reference sequence). Trimming at V came to 6 bases and at J to 7 bases, leaving 8 bases not matched to a gene. This CDR3 has 14 amino acids. CDR3 amino acids: CASRPLAGGREQYF. In DNA, the CDR3 is TGTGCCAGCAGGCCCCTAGCGGGGGGACGGGAGCAGTACTTC.

With respect to this clone: Other DNA sequences of this sample code for an identical CDR3. The V and J genes are TRBV12-3 or TRBV12-4 and TRBJ2-2; D not resolved. Trimming pared 5 bases from V and 2 bases from J, leaving 3 bases between. The CDR3 is made up of 12 amino acids. In nucleotides, the CDR3 is TGTGCCAGCAGTCAAAACACCGGGGAGCTGTTTTTT. Amino acids: CASSQNTGELFF.

The chain couples TRBV7-2 to TRBJ1-6; TRBD1 matches at 7 bases. V shed 5 bases and J 8 bases; nucleotides not matched to a gene: 9. Germline lookup yields CDR1 SGHTA and CDR2 FQGNSA. The CDR3 sequence is 15 residues long. CDR3 protein: CASSEGSGGDSPLHF. CDR3 DNA sequence: TGTGCCAGCAGCGAAGGGTCAGGGGGAGATTCACCCCTCCACTTT. The whole variable domain, remainder taken from reference TRBV7-2 and TRBJ1-6, is GAGVSQSPSNKVTEKGKDVELRCDPISGHTALYWYRQSLGQGLEFLIYFQGNSAPDKSGLPSDRFSAERTGGSVSTLTIQRTQQEDSAVYLCASSEGSGGDSPLHFGNGTRLTVT.

This clone came up a few times. The rearrangement joins TRBV5-6 to TRBJ2-5; TRBD1 matches at 8 bases. V lost 0 bases and J lost 5; bases outside the gene matches: 6. Germline lookup yields CDR1 SGHDT and CDR2 YYEEEE. The CDR3 runs to 15 residues. CDR3 region: CASSLVDRVGETQYF. The CDR3 DNA is TGTGCCAGCAGCTTGGTGGACAGGGTAGGGGAGACCCAGTACTTC.

The rearrangement uses TRBV4-2 and TRBJ1-2; 9 bases agree with TRBD1. Germline loops: CDR1 LGHNA, CDR2 YNFKEQ. The J segment lost 7 bases and the V segment lost 3 bases, leaving 3 bases of the junction unmatched. This CDR3 spans 13 amino acids. CDR3 sequence: CASSQTGGSGYTF. The CDR3 DNA is TGTGCCAGCAGCCAGACAGGGGGATCTGGCTACACCTTC.

The V and J genes are TRBV18 and TRBJ2-3; 7 nucleotides agree with TRBD2. The CDR3 is 16 amino acids. Germline lookup yields CDR1 KGHSH and CDR2 LQKENI. V lost 6 bases, J lost 5 bases, and 14 bases stayed unmatched. In nucleotides, the CDR3 is TGTGCCAGCTCCCTATCAACCGGGACTAATGGAGATACGCAGTATTTT. Translated, it gives CASSLSTGTNGDTQYF.

V is TRBV4-2 and J is TRBJ2-1; a possible D gene is TRBD1 (8 bases). The V gene's germline CDR1 is LGHNA and CDR2 YNFKEQ. Trimming stripped 0 bases from V and 7 bases from J, with 19 bases between. This CDR3 spans 17 amino acids. DNA of the CDR3: TGTGCCAGCAGCCAAGATGTTCGAGACAGGGGAGGGAATGAGCAGTTCTTC. Protein: CASSQDVRDRGGNEQFF.

This clone was seen a handful of times. The rearrangement uses TRBV4-1 and TRBJ2-7, with a weak D call TRBD2 (5 bases). The germline CDR1 and CDR2 sequences are MGHRA and YSYEKL. This CDR3 region has 15 residues. Trimming took 1 base from V and 4 from J, leaving 14 bases between them. The CDR3 loop is CASSQVGDLSYEQYF. CDR3 DNA: TGCGCCAGCAGCCAAGTGGGAGATTTAAGTTACGAGCAGTACTTC.

The chain carries TRBV5-4 and TRBJ1-2; a weak D match, TRBD1 (5 bases). The V gene lost 6 bases and the J gene lost 4 bases, with 16 bases spanning the gap. Looked up from germline, CDR1 is SGHNT and CDR2 is YYREEE (reference sequence). The CDR3 runs 14 residues. CDR3 protein: CASKLPGGVYGYTF. CDR3 coding DNA: TGTGCCAGCAAACTCCCGGGAGGGGTCTATGGCTACACCTTC.

This clone has more than one count but fewer than ten. This chain uses TRBV5-1 with TRBJ2-5, with D maybe TRBD2 (5 bases). The CDR3 is 13 amino acids. The V end lost 7 bases, the J end lost 5 bases, and 15 bases lay between the germline ends. Per germline, CDR1 SGHRS and CDR2 YFSETQ. This chain's CDR3 is CASGEGSTETQYF. The CDR3 DNA follows: TGCGCCAGCGGAGAAGGGAGTACGGAGACCCAGTACTTC.

The gene calls are TRBV7-2 and TRBJ1-1, with unresolved D. This CDR3 comprises 14 residues. V dropped 5 bases and J dropped 6 bases, with 16 bases sitting between them. CDR1 and CDR2 from the germline V gene are SGHTA and FQGNSA. CDR3 DNA: TGTGCCAGCAGCCTTTCGCAATCGGGGTCTGAAGCTTTCTTT. Its translation: CASSLSQSGSEAFF. Based on the CDR3 plus reference TRBV7-2 and TRBJ1-1, the full variable domain is GAGVSQSPSNKVTEKGKDVELRCDPISGHTALYWYRQSLGQGLEFLIYFQGNSAPDKSGLPSDRFSAERTGGSVSTLTIQRTQQEDSAVYLCASSLSQSGSEAFFGQGTRLTVV.

The chain links TRBV18 to TRBJ1-3; 12 positions agree with TRBD1. Trimming cost V 4 bases and J 3 bases; bases outside gene matches: 10. Germline V lookup: CDR1 KGHSH, CDR2 LQKENI. The CDR3 is 18 residues long. The CDR3 reads CASSRNPGQGASGNTIYF. DNA for the CDR3: TGTGCCAGCTCACGAAATCCGGGACAGGGGGCGAGTGGAAACACCATATATTTT.

This chain joins TRBV9 and TRBJ1-2; no reliable D call. The CDR3 consists of 12 residues. V lost 4 bases and J 8 bases, leaving 12 bases between the germline ends. Germline CDR1 and CDR2: SGDLS and YYNGEE. The CDR3 nucleotides are TGTGCCAGCAGCCCGGAAACGGGGGGCTACACCTTC. This gives the protein CASSPETGGYTF.

The chain joins TRBV19 to TRBJ2-5; TRBD2 agrees at 12 bases. With 6 bases clipped from V and 5 bases from J, the junction kept 10 bases outside the gene matches. Germline assignment: CDR1 LNHDA and CDR2 SQIVND (reference sequence). This CDR3 has 16 amino acids. This CDR3 is CASSSGLAGRLETQYF. In DNA form, the CDR3 reads TGTGCCAGTAGCTCCGGACTAGCGGGACGTCTGGAGACCCAGTACTTC.

On this clone itself: Other nucleotide sequences in the sample specify the same CDR3. The chain recombines TRBV18 with TRBJ1-1; 7 bases map to TRBD1. The CDR3 runs 15 residues. The V gene's germline CDR1 is KGHSH and CDR2 LQKENI. V dropped 6 bases and J dropped 2; count of bases not matched to a gene: 9. DNA for the CDR3: TGTGCCAGCTCCCCTAGTCGACAGGGTAACACTGAAGCTTTCTTT. The encoded protein is CASSPSRQGNTEAFF.

This clone was recorded only once. The genes are TRBV28 and TRBJ2-3; a weak D match, TRBD1 (5 bases). V was cut by 6 bases and J by 1 base, with 14 bases left in between. This CDR3 has 15 amino acids. Per the germline V gene, CDR1 is MDHEN and CDR2 is SYDVKM. The CDR3 sequence is CASSVRQPGTDTQYF. In nucleotides, the CDR3 is TGTGCCAGCAGCGTCAGACAGCCAGGCACAGATACGCAGTATTTT.

V gene TRBV18 combines with J gene TRBJ2-2, with 9 bases matching TRBD1. The V gene's germline CDR1 is KGHSH and CDR2 LQKENI. The CDR3 sequence is 15 residues long. J was trimmed by 4 bases and V by 6 bases; bases with no gene match: 6. DNA for the CDR3: TGTGCCAGCTCGCAGGGACAGGGTGGCACCGGGGAGCTGTTTTTT. It yields the protein CASSQGQGGTGELFF.

The V and J genes are TRBV5-4 and TRBJ1-1, with D possibly matching TRBD1 (5 bases). The CDR3 is 16 amino acids. V was clipped by 4 bases and J by 3 bases, with 19 bases between them. In germline, CDR1 is SGHNT, CDR2 YYREEE (reference sequence). The CDR3, as DNA: TGTGCCAGCAGCAAGACGGGGGGAGGTCCCTACACTGAAGCTTTCTTT. Protein sequence: CASSKTGGGPYTEAFF.

The CDR3 is CASSLWRGANQETQYF. CDR3 coding DNA: TGTGCCAGCAGTTTATGGCGCGGGGCTAACCAAGAGACCCAGTACTTC. The V call is TRBV28, the J call TRBJ2-5; perhaps TRBD2 as D (6 bases). Germline lookup yields CDR1 MDHEN and CDR2 SYDVKM. The CDR3 length is 16 residues. Trimming took 0 bases from V and 0 from J, leaving 11 bases between them.

The V call is TRBV4-3, the J call TRBJ1-5; D not resolved. The CDR3 runs to 13 residues. With 5 bases removed from V and 0 bases from J, the gap between germline ends came to 5 bases. Per germline, CDR1 LGHNA and CDR2 YSLEER. This CDR3 is CASSEASNQPQHF. CDR3 nucleotides: TGCGCCAGCAGCGAGGCTAGCAATCAGCCCCAGCATTTT.

V and J are TRBV9 and TRBJ2-5; 15 nucleotides line up with TRBD2. The CDR3 length is 17 residues. Germline lookup yields CDR1 SGDLS and CDR2 YYNGEE. V dropped 2 bases and J dropped 4; count of bases not matched to a gene: 6. This CDR3 is CASSVTGLAGGLETQYF. DNA for the CDR3: TGTGCCAGCAGCGTCACCGGACTAGCGGGGGGGCTAGAGACCCAGTACTTC.